The entry below describes one TCR beta chain. Its antigen is as yet unknown. The data belong to a study of cytomegalovirus exposure and HLA in healthy donors. Method: immunoSEQ multiplex PCR; TCRdb's copy keeps in-frame clones and lacks some. The data show about 160,000 clones, with roughly 96% seen just once and 0.8% to 1% held by the top ten. Among the 110 or so subjects of the validation cohort, separate from the approximately 700-subject first cohort, were the donors. CDR1 is MNHEY, CDR2 SMNVEV, per germline (reference sequence). Trimming pared 8 bases from V and 5 bases from J, leaving 12 bases between. The CDR3 is 12 residues long. Study-level findings and limits: The study designated around 150 TCR beta chains cytomegalovirus-associated. The finding came from a later analysis; first-cohort TCR clusters tended to co-occur in the 90 to 150 validation repertoires.

V and J are TRBV27 and TRBJ2-5; maybe TRBD2 (5 bases). The TCR was taken from a woman aged 18 to 35 in good health and CMV-seronegative. The sample was PBMCs. The CDR3 spells CASGLGGETQYF. In DNA form, the CDR3 reads TGTGCCAGCGGGTTGGGCGGGGAGACCCAGTACTTC.